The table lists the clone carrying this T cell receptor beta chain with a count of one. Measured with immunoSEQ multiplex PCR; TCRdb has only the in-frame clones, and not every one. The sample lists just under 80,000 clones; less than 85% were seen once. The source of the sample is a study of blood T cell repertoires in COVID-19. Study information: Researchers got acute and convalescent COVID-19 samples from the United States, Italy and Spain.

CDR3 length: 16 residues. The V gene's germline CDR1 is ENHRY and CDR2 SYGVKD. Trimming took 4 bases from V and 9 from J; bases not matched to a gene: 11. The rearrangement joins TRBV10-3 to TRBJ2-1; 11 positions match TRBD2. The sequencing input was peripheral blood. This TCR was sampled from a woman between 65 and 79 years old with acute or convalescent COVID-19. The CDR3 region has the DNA TGTGCCATCAGTGCCGGGACTAGCGGAGCCACTCGTGAGCAGTTCTTC. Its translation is CAISAGTSGATREQFF.